Listed below are T cell receptor beta chains from one sample, sequenced in a study of T cells in localized non-small cell lung cancer. Sequenced by immunoSEQ multiplex PCR; TCRdb stores in-frame clones only, minus some. The sample lists about 59,000 clones; more than 85% were seen once. The sample here was peripheral blood, taken before any cancer treatment. The receptors here all came from a man aged 35 to 69 with stage I lung adenocarcinoma. Both conserved end residues are part of each CDR3. The D gene is left open where the match is weak. Expanded clones get a size class; other rows say once, few or many, or leave the size out.

v_call	d_call	j_call	clone_size	cdr3_aa	cdr3_nt
TRBV6-1	.	TRBJ1-2	.	CASSETGTLTNYGYTF	TGTGCCAGCAGTGAAACAGGGACACTGACTAACTATGGCTACACCTTC
TRBV5-4	.	TRBJ2-7	few	CASSPTESYEQYF	TGTGCCAGCAGCCCCACAGAGTCCTACGAGCAGTACTTC
TRBV6-1	.	TRBJ2-7	.	CASSGNDLGTGSDEQYF	TGTGCCAGCAGTGGGAACGACCTAGGGACTGGGAGCGACGAGCAGTACTTC
TRBV7-6	.	TRBJ2-5	once	CASSVPGEETQYF	TGTGCCAGCAGCGTACCGGGGGAAGAGACCCAGTACTTC
TRBV5-1	.	TRBJ1-1	.	CASSLSIGNTEAFF	TGCGCCAGCAGCCTGTCGATCGGAAACACTGAAGCTTTCTTT
TRBV19	TRBD1	TRBJ2-7	few	CASSRTGDSYEQYF	TGTGCCAGTAGTCGGACAGGGGACTCCTACGAGCAGTACTTC
TRBV5-5	.	TRBJ1-1	.	CASSLDPGGLRTEAFF	TGTGCCAGCAGCTTGGATCCAGGAGGCTTGCGGACTGAAGCTTTCTTT
TRBV7-9	TRBD1	TRBJ2-7	.	CASSSPGKGAFAYEQYF	TGTGCCAGCAGCTCCCCGGGAAAGGGGGCTTTCGCCTACGAGCAGTACTTC
TRBV18	TRBD1	TRBJ1-1	.	CASSPWTGDTEAFF	TGTGCCAGCTCACCCTGGACAGGGGACACTGAAGCTTTCTTT
TRBV28	.	TRBJ2-6	few	CASSLAVLRRATRSGANVLTF	TGTGCCAGCAGTTTGGCCGTCCTCCGAAGGGCAACTAGGTCTGGGGCCAACGTCCTGACTTTC
TRBV5-8	.	TRBJ1-2	.	CAPGWGYTF	TGTGCCCCGGGCTGGGGCTACACCTTC
TRBV4-1	.	TRBJ2-2	once	CASSQKGGRQAGELFF	TGCGCCAGCAGCCAAAAAGGAGGTAGACAGGCCGGGGAGCTGTTTTTT
TRBV7-3	.	TRBJ2-1	few	CASSPVGVADLYNEQFF	TGTGCCAGCAGCCCTGTCGGGGTAGCGGACTTATACAATGAGCAGTTCTTC
TRBV19	.	TRBJ1-5	.	CASREQGGGQPQHF	TGTGCCAGTAGGGAACAAGGCGGCGGCCAGCCCCAGCATTTT
TRBV5-3	TRBD1	TRBJ2-7	.	CARSPRGQGQSYEQYF	TGTGCCAGAAGCCCCAGGGGACAGGGGCAATCCTACGAGCAGTACTTC
TRBV7-8	.	TRBJ2-7	.	CASSWDSAGGEQYF	TGTGCCAGCAGCTGGGACTCCGCGGGTGGCGAGCAGTACTTC
TRBV5-1	.	TRBJ2-7	.	CASSVLQGEVNEQYF	TGCGCCAGCAGCGTCCTACAGGGTGAGGTAAACGAGCAGTACTTC
TRBV23-1	.	TRBJ2-1	.	CASSQCGPGPTEEQFF	TGCGCCAGCAGTCAATGTGGGCCTGGACCTACCGAGGAGCAGTTCTTC
TRBV6-6	.	TRBJ2-3	.	CASKDSEPSTDTQYF	TGTGCCAGCAAGGATAGCGAACCGAGCACAGATACGCAGTATTTT
TRBV15	.	TRBJ2-7	.	CATSRDRDLSSYEQYF	TGTGCCACCAGCAGAGACCGGGACTTAAGCTCCTACGAGCAGTACTTC
TRBV19	.	TRBJ2-2	.	CASLRGAANTGELFF	TGTGCCAGTCTCCGGGGGGCCGCGAACACCGGGGAGCTGTTTTTT
TRBV4-2	TRBD1	TRBJ2-7	.	CASSQVFRDRMREQYF	TGTGCCAGCAGCCAAGTCTTCCGGGACAGGATGAGGGAGCAGTACTTC
TRBV6-1	TRBD1	TRBJ2-5	once	CASSEMRDRGLETQYF	TGTGCCAGCAGTGAGATGCGGGACAGGGGTTTGGAGACCCAGTACTTC
TRBV11-3	.	TRBJ1-1	.	CASSLSSGGVEAFF	TGTGCCAGCAGCCTCAGCAGTGGAGGCGTAGAGGCTTTCTTT
TRBV9	.	TRBJ1-2	once	CASSVGGDYGYTF	TGTGCCAGCAGCGTAGGGGGAGACTATGGCTACACCTTC
TRBV6-6	.	TRBJ2-4	.	CASSTTSFGQYF	TGTGCCAGCAGTACGACCAGTTTCGGTCAGTACTTC
TRBV12-5	TRBD2	TRBJ2-2	once	CASGLVLAGPNTGELFF	TGTGCTAGTGGTTTGGTACTAGCGGGACCTAACACCGGGGAGCTGTTTTTT
TRBV30	.	TRBJ1-1	.	CAWSRKGVTEAFF	TGTGCCTGGAGTAGGAAAGGGGTCACTGAAGCTTTCTTT
TRBV7-7	.	TRBJ2-2	once	CASSPREPNTGELFF	TGTGCTAGCAGCCCCCGCGAACCGAACACCGGGGAGCTGTTTTTT
TRBV6-1	.	TRBJ2-2	.	CASKDSNTGELFF	TGTGCCAGCAAGGACAGCAACACCGGGGAGCTGTTTTTT
TRBV16	TRBD1	TRBJ2-7	.	CASSQIRTGKVYEQYF	TGTGCCAGCAGCCAAATTCGGACAGGGAAGGTGTACGAGCAGTACTTC
TRBV18	TRBD1	TRBJ2-5	.	CASSRTGAETQYF	TGTGCCAGCTCCCGGACAGGGGCCGAGACCCAGTACTTC
TRBV6-1	.	TRBJ1-3	.	CASSAGLTIYF	TGTGCCAGCAGTGCGGGCCTTACCATATATTTT
TRBV19	.	TRBJ1-4	.	CASSLPGTDSNEKLFF	TGTGCCAGTAGTCTCCCAGGGACGGATTCTAATGAAAAACTGTTTTTT
TRBV9	.	TRBJ2-1	.	CASSEGDSLNEQFF	TGTGCCAGCAGCGAGGGCGACAGCCTCAATGAGCAGTTCTTC
TRBV19	.	TRBJ2-7	.	CASSIVHQDPYEQYF	TGTGCCAGTAGTATAGTTCACCAGGATCCCTACGAGCAGTACTTC
TRBV5-1	TRBD2	TRBJ2-7	.	CASCKTGGPGDEQYF	TGCGCCAGCTGCAAGACGGGAGGGCCAGGGGACGAGCAGTACTTC
TRBV25-1	.	TRBJ2-7	.	CASEGRRSYEQYF	TGTGCCAGCGAAGGCAGGAGATCCTACGAGCAGTACTTC
TRBV27	TRBD1	TRBJ2-1	.	CASSAFGQGGEQFF	TGTGCCAGCAGTGCGTTCGGACAGGGTGGTGAGCAGTTCTTC
TRBV6-5	.	TRBJ2-5	.	CASSYLAEVQETQYF	TGTGCCAGCAGTTACTTAGCGGAGGTACAAGAGACCCAGTACTTC
TRBV30	TRBD1	TRBJ2-1	few	CAWSVGTAYNEQFF	TGTGCCTGGAGTGTCGGGACAGCCTACAATGAGCAGTTCTTC
TRBV10-2	.	TRBJ1-3	.	CASSESLGAGGNTIYF	TGCGCCAGCAGTGAGTCTCTTGGAGCAGGTGGAAACACCATATATTTT
TRBV10-2	.	TRBJ2-7	.	CASSESYEQYF	TGCGCCAGCAGTGAGTCGTACGAGCAGTACTTC
TRBV19	.	TRBJ1-4	.	CASSSRVSNEKLFF	TGTGCCAGTAGCAGCAGAGTCTCCAATGAAAAACTGTTTTTT
TRBV7-9	.	TRBJ2-7	.	CASSETRTNPYEQYF	TGTGCCAGCAGCGAAACGAGGACAAACCCCTACGAGCAGTACTTC
TRBV7-9	.	TRBJ2-2	few	CASGARDGERTGELFF	TGTGCCAGCGGGGCCCGGGATGGGGAGCGAACCGGGGAGCTGTTTTTT
TRBV7-2	TRBD1	TRBJ2-5	.	CASSLAAEQSYRGETQYF	TGTGCCAGCAGCTTAGCCGCGGAACAGTCTTACAGGGGAGAGACCCAGTACTTC
TRBV7-8	.	TRBJ2-6	.	CASSLRRGDSGANVLTF	TGTGCCAGCAGCTTAAGGAGAGGAGACTCTGGGGCCAACGTCCTGACTTTC
TRBV7-9	.	TRBJ2-3	.	CASSLGQADLTDTQYF	TGTGCCAGCAGCTTGGGACAAGCGGACCTCACAGATACGCAGTATTTT
TRBV2	.	TRBJ1-1	.	CARGGGANTEAFF	TGTGCCAGAGGAGGGGGGGCTAACACTGAAGCTTTCTTT
TRBV19	.	TRBJ1-4	.	CASSDLGTQNEKLFF	TGTGCCAGTAGTGACCTCGGGACACAAAATGAAAAACTGTTTTTT
TRBV2	.	TRBJ1-1	few	CASSPPRDRMNTEAFF	TGTGCCAGCAGTCCACCCCGGGACCGCATGAACACTGAAGCTTTCTTT
TRBV28	TRBD1	TRBJ1-2	.	CASSQLTGVYGYTF	TGTGCCAGCAGTCAACTGACAGGGGTCTATGGCTACACCTTC
TRBV5-1	.	TRBJ1-1	.	CASSPTQSNTEAFF	TGCGCCAGCAGCCCGACACAGTCAAACACTGAAGCTTTCTTT
TRBV19	.	TRBJ2-3	.	CASTLRWRASTDTQYF	TGTGCCAGTACCCTGAGGTGGCGGGCTAGCACAGATACGCAGTATTTT
TRBV4-2	.	TRBJ2-3	.	CASSQAGVPDTQYF	TGTGCCAGCAGCCAAGCGGGGGTCCCAGATACGCAGTATTTT
TRBV4-2	.	TRBJ2-1	.	CASSLGPGRNEQFF	TGTGCCAGCAGCCTTGGACCCGGACGGAATGAGCAGTTCTTC
TRBV19	.	TRBJ1-1	.	CASSIEGGYTEAFF	TGTGCCAGTAGTATAGAAGGTGGATACACTGAAGCTTTCTTT
TRBV4-1	.	TRBJ1-2	.	CASSPKGGTNYGYTF	TGCGCCAGCAGCCCGAAGGGGGGAACTAACTATGGCTACACCTTC